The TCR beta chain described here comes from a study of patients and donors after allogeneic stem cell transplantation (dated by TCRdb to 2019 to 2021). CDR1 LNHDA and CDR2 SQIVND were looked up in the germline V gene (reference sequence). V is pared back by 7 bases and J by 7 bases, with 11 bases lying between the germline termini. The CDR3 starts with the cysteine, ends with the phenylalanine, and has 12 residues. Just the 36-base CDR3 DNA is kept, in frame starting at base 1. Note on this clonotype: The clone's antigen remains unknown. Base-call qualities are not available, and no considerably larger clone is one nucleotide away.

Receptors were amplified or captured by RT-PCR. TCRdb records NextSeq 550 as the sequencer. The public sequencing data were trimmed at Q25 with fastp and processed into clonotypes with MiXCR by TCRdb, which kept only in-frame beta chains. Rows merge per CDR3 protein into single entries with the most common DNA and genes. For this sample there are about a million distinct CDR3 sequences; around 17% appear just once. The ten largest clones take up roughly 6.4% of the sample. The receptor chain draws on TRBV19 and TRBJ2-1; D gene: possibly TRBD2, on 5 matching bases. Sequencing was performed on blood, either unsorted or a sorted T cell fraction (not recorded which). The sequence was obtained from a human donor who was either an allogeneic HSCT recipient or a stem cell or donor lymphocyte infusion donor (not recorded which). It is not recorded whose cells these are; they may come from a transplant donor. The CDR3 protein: CASNTGKNEQFF. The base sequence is TGTGCCAGTAATACCGGGAAGAATGAGCAGTTCTTC.